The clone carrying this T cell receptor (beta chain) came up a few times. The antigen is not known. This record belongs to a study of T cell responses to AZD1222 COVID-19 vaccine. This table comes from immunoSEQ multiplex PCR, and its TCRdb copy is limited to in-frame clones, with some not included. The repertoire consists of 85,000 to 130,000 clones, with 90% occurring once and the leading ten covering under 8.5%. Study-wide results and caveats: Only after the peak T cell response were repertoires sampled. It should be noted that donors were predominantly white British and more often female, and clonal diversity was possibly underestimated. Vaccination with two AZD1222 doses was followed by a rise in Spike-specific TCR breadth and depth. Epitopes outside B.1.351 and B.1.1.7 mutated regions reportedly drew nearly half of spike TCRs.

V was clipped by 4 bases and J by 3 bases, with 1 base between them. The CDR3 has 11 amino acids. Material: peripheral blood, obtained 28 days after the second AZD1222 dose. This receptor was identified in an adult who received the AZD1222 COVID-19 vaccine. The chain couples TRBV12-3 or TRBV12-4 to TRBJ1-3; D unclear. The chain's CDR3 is CASSYGNTIYF. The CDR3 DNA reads TGTGCCAGCAGTTATGGAAACACCATATATTTT.